Each of the 26 T cell receptor beta chains below was sequenced from the same sample in a study of blood T cell repertoires in COVID-19. Generated by immunoSEQ multiplex PCR, the TCRdb table keeps only in-frame clones and is missing some. This table holds roughly 300,000 clones, 85% found once. The specimen sequenced was PBMCs or T cells enriched from blood (not recorded which). Receptors originate from a woman in her fifties or sixties who had recovered from COVID-19.

As regards this clone: Germline is not matched at one junction end, which may reflect a read error. The chain's CDR3 is CASSLALEITLNF. The CDR3 DNA follows: TGTGCCAGCAGCTTGGCCTTGGAGATCACCTTAAACTTC. The rearrangement links TRBV5-5 to TRBJ2-7; D unclear. The CDR3 is made up of 13 amino acids. CDR1 and CDR2 from the germline V gene are SGHKS and YYEKEE (reference sequence).

V usage is TRBV9 and J usage is TRBJ2-3; 10 bases line up with TRBD2. The germline CDR1 and CDR2 sequences are SGDLS and YYNGEE. The CDR3 is made up of 17 amino acids. Trimming at V came to 0 bases and at J to 6 bases, leaving 10 bases not matched to a gene. The CDR3 nucleotides read TGTGCCAGCAGCGTAGCTAGCGGGGGACCCAACGCGGATACGCAGTATTTT. Its translation is CASSVASGGPNADTQYF. Drawing the rest from reference TRBV9 and TRBJ2-3, the complete variable domain is DSGVTQTPKHLITATGQRVTLRCSPRSGDLSVYWYQQSLDQGLQFLIQYYNGEERAKGNILERFSAQQFPDLHSELNLSSLELGDSALYFCASSVASGGPNADTQYFGPGTRLTVL.

V gene TRBV10-2 combines with J gene TRBJ1-5; 8 positions match TRBD1. Per the germline V gene, CDR1 is WSHSY and CDR2 is SAAADI. The CDR3 totals 16 residues. The junction had 6 bases not matched to a gene; V was cut back by 3 bases and J by 2 bases. CDR3 sequence (DNA): TGCGCCAGCAGTGATTATGGACAGGGTGGCAATCAGCCCCAGCATTTT. It encodes CASSDYGQGGNQPQHF.

In its sample, this clone was seen a few times. The chain is built from TRBV7-9 and TRBJ1-5; 11 nucleotides agree with TRBD1. There are 15 residues in the CDR3. Germline assignment: CDR1 SEHNR and CDR2 FQNEAQ (reference sequence). J was trimmed by 7 bases and V by 3 bases; bases with no gene match: 5. CDR3 amino acids: CASSFGQGAWQPQHF. The CDR3 DNA reads as TGTGCCAGCAGCTTTGGACAGGGGGCTTGGCAGCCCCAGCATTTT.

This clone was seen a few times. This chain links TRBV2 with TRBJ1-2, with D maybe TRBD1 (6 bases). This CDR3 is built from 13 residues. The germline V gene encodes CDR1 SNHLY and CDR2 FYNNEI. V lost 7 bases to trimming and J lost 13 bases, with 22 bases between them. CDR3 residues: CASTIRGIDSITF. In DNA form, the CDR3 reads TGTGCCAGCACTATTAGGGGGATAGACTCGATCACCTTC.

The genes are TRBV21-1 and TRBJ2-1; the D call of TRBD2 is as the table states it, not checked on the DNA. TRBV21-1 is flagged as a pseudogene. This CDR3 region has 17 residues. CDR3 DNA sequence: TGTGCCAGCAGCTCCCGAGATACTAGCGGCGAATACAATGAGCAGTTCTTC. Translated, it gives CASSSRDTSGEYNEQFF.

This chain joins TRBV5-1 and TRBJ2-1, with 8 bases lining up with TRBD1. The V gene end was trimmed by 2 bases and the J gene end by 9 bases; junction bases not matched to a gene: 10. This CDR3 spans 15 amino acids. Germline V gene sequence: CDR1 SGHRS, CDR2 YFSETQ. The CDR3: CASSLRQGPYLEQFF. The DNA for the CDR3 is TGCGCCAGCAGCTTAAGACAGGGGCCTTATCTTGAGCAGTTCTTC.

The chain has TRBV11-2 and TRBJ2-5; D is possibly TRBD2 (6 bases). V was trimmed by 4 bases and J by 2 bases, leaving 11 bases between them. CDR3 size: 14 residues. Per germline, CDR1 SGHAT and CDR2 FQNNGV. The CDR3 nucleotides read TGTGCCAGCAGCTCTAGACTAGTACAAGAGACCCAGTACTTC. Translating gives CASSSRLVQETQYF. The full variable domain, rest sourced from reference TRBV11-2 and TRBJ2-5, is EAGVAQSPRYKIIEKRQSVAFWCNPISGHATLYWYQQILGQGPKLLIQFQNNGVVDDSQLPKDRFSAERLKGVDSTLKIQPAKLEDSAVYLCASSSRLVQETQYFGPGTRLLVL.

The rearrangement links TRBV27 to TRBJ2-6; 8 bases map to TRBD1. J lost 3 bases, V lost 8 bases, and 9 bases had no gene match. From germline, CDR1 is MNHEY and CDR2 SMNVEV (reference sequence). The CDR3 totals 16 residues. CDR3 sequence reads: CASAMQGAVGANVLTF. The CDR3 DNA sequence: TGTGCCAGCGCAATGCAGGGGGCGGTTGGGGCCAACGTCCTGACTTTC.

The chain uses TRBV7-8 and TRBJ1-1; the D gene is possibly TRBD1 (6 bases). From germline, CDR1 is SGHVS and CDR2 FQNEAQ. Deletions cut 1 base from V and 2 bases from J, with 14 bases between. CDR3 length: 16 amino acids. In nucleotides, the CDR3 is TGTGCCAGCAGCTTAGACCCGGACAGACTTAACACTGAAGCTTTCTTT. Translating gives CASSLDPDRLNTEAFF.

This clone has a single count. The chain combines TRBV9 with TRBJ1-2, with a weak D call TRBD1 (5 bases). There are 15 residues in the CDR3. Germline assignment: CDR1 SGDLS and CDR2 YYNGEE. Trimming removed 2 bases from V and 6 bases from J, with 17 bases in between. The DNA of the CDR3 is TGTGCCAGCAGCGTTGGGCCCCAGGAGGGGCATGGCTACACCTTC. This codes for CASSVGPQEGHGYTF.

The rearrangement links TRBV19 to TRBJ2-1; 8 bases are shared with TRBD2. The germline gives CDR1 LNHDA, CDR2 SQIVND (reference sequence). After removal of 2 bases from V and 7 bases from J, the junction contained 7 bases not matched to a gene. This CDR3 contains 15 residues. CDR3 sequence: CASSIPGGPGNEQFF. DNA of the CDR3: TGTGCCAGTAGTATACCGGGGGGGCCGGGAAATGAGCAGTTCTTC.

This sequence joins TRBV7-7 and TRBJ2-7, with 8 positions matching TRBD1. Germline-derived CDR1 and CDR2 are SSHAT and FNYEAQ (reference sequence). With V trimmed by 4 bases and J by 5 bases, 10 bases remained unmatched. The CDR3 runs 15 residues. DNA for the CDR3: TGTGCCAGCAGCTCCGGGACAGGCCGCTCAGACGAGCAGTACTTC. Encoded protein: CASSSGTGRSDEQYF.

The chain joins TRBV5-1 to TRBJ2-7; tentatively, D is TRBD2 (5 bases). Germline V CDR1 and CDR2: SGHRS, YFSETQ. The CDR3 totals 15 residues. V gave up 4 bases and J gave up 2 bases, with 16 bases separating them. This CDR3 reads CASSPTTQTPYEQYF. The DNA of the CDR3 is TGCGCCAGCAGCCCGACTACGCAGACCCCCTACGAGCAGTACTTC.

This clone occurred once. This chain uses TRBV5-1 with TRBJ2-5; D ambiguous. Trimming cost V 8 bases and J 3 bases, with 17 bases left between them. This CDR3 has 14 residues. The germline gives CDR1 SGHRS, CDR2 YFSETQ. The CDR3, as DNA: TGCGCCAGTCAACTTACCATAACCGAAGAGACCCAGTACTTC. This encodes CASQLTITEETQYF. Based on the CDR3 plus reference TRBV5-1 and TRBJ2-5, the full variable domain is KAGVTQTPRYLIKTRGQQVTLSCSPISGHRSVSWYQQTPGQGLQFLFEYFSETQRNKGNFPGRFSGRQFSNSRSEMNVSTLELGDSALYLCASQLTITEETQYFGPGTRLLVL.

This sequence joins TRBV9 and TRBJ1-4; 7 bases map to TRBD1. There are 16 residues in the CDR3. From germline, CDR1 is SGDLS and CDR2 YYNGEE. The V gene end was trimmed by 2 bases and the J gene end by 3 bases; junction bases not matched to a gene: 7. CDR3 in DNA: TGTGCCAGCAGCGTTACAACAGGGGCTCCTAATGAAAAACTGTTTTTT. This gives the protein CASSVTTGAPNEKLFF. Full variable domain (remainder filled in from reference TRBV9 and TRBJ1-4): DSGVTQTPKHLITATGQRVTLRCSPRSGDLSVYWYQQSLDQGLQFLIQYYNGEERAKGNILERFSAQQFPDLHSELNLSSLELGDSALYFCASSVTTGAPNEKLFFGSGTQLSVL.

The rearrangement joins TRBV9 to TRBJ1-6; the match to TRBD1 covers 10 bases. After removal of 3 bases from V and 9 bases from J, the junction contained 6 bases not matched to a gene. The germline gives CDR1 SGDLS, CDR2 YYNGEE. The CDR3 consists of 15 residues. The CDR3 DNA is TGTGCCAGCAGCGCCAGGGACAGGGGTGGTTCACCCCTCCACTTT. This gives the protein CASSARDRGGSPLHF.

This rearrangement joins TRBV6-9 to TRBJ2-4, with a possible D match to TRBD1 (5 bases). The V and J ends lost 2 bases and 0 bases respectively, with 8 bases between them. CDR3 size: 15 residues. Germline V lookup: CDR1 MNHGY, CDR2 SVAAGI. The CDR3 nucleotides read TGTGCCAGCAGTTATGACAGCTTAGCCAAAAACATTCAGTACTTC. Amino acid sequence: CASSYDSLAKNIQYF.

V gene TRBV6-5 combines with J gene TRBJ2-1; D call uncertain. Germline V lookup: CDR1 MNHEY, CDR2 SVGAGI. The V end was cut by 0 bases, the J end by 9 bases, with 9 bases between. The length of the CDR3 is 13 residues. CDR3 nucleotides: TGTGCCAGCAGTTACTCAGGAGCCGGTGAGCAGTTCTTC. The encoded protein is CASSYSGAGEQFF.

The gene calls are TRBV12-3 or TRBV12-4 and TRBJ1-1; no clear D gene. This CDR3 has 13 residues. V lost 5 bases to trimming and J lost 7 bases, with 14 bases between them. CDR3 amino acids: CASSLSTGYEAFF. The CDR3 nucleotides read TGTGCCAGCAGTCTATCGACGGGTTATGAAGCTTTCTTT.

The chain links TRBV5-6 to TRBJ1-6; D is possibly TRBD1 (6 bases). CDR3 length: 15 amino acids. Between the trimmed V and J ends, which lost 0 bases and 9 bases, there was a span of 13 bases. Germline CDR1 and CDR2: SGHDT and YYEEEE. The CDR3 sequence is CASSLARGAASPLHF. The CDR3 bases are TGTGCCAGCAGCTTGGCCCGGGGGGCGGCTTCACCCCTCCACTTT.

Points on this clone: Other DNA variants within this sample encode the same CDR3. The genes are TRBV30 and TRBJ1-1, with D unresolved. The CDR3 is 13 residues long. Deletions cut 0 bases from V and 1 base from J, with 6 bases between. Per the germline V gene, CDR1 is GTSNPN and CDR2 is SVGIG (reference sequence). This CDR3 reads CAWSVQTNTEAFF. The CDR3 DNA follows: TGTGCCTGGAGTGTACAGACGAACACTGAAGCTTTCTTT.

J is TRBJ1-1 and V is TRBV14; D is uncertain. This CDR3 region has 14 residues. CDR1 and CDR2 (germline): SGHDN, FVKESK. Trimming removed 4 bases from V and 0 bases from J, with 9 bases in between. The CDR3 DNA follows: TGTGCCAGCAGCCGAGCTACGCTGAACACTGAAGCTTTCTTT. Translating gives CASSRATLNTEAFF.

The V gene is TRBV3-1 (or the pseudogene TRBV3-2), the J gene TRBJ2-1, with TRBD2 identical over 10 bases. CDR1 and CDR2 (germline): LGHDT, YNNKEL (reference sequence). The CDR3 covers 17 residues. The V gene end was trimmed by 3 bases and the J gene end by 5 bases; junction bases not matched to a gene: 10. Here the CDR3 reads CASSQALLAGFNNEQFF. As DNA, the CDR3 is TGTGCCAGCAGCCAGGCCCTACTAGCGGGGTTCAACAATGAGCAGTTCTTC.

The V call is TRBV5-1, the J call TRBJ1-1, with D possibly TRBD1 on 5 matching bases. Germline assignment: CDR1 SGHRS and CDR2 YFSETQ. CDR3 length: 14 amino acids. V lost 0 bases, J lost 4 bases, and 10 bases lay in between. In DNA form, the CDR3 reads TGCGCCAGCAGCTTGGCAGGGCGTAGCACTGAAGCTTTCTTT. Its protein is CASSLAGRSTEAFF.

This chain uses TRBV7-2 with TRBJ1-1; the D is unclear. Germline lookup yields CDR1 SGHTA and CDR2 FQGNSA. The CDR3 extends over 15 amino acids. V was shortened by 5 bases and J by 11 bases, with 24 bases between the two germline ends. The CDR3 sequence: CASSRRVGRVETAFF. The DNA for the CDR3 is TGTGCCAGCAGCCGTAGGGTAGGGAGAGTAGAAACGGCTTTCTTT. The full variable domain, rest sourced from reference TRBV7-2 and TRBJ1-1, is GAGVSQSPSNKVTEKGKDVELRCDPISGHTALYWYRQSLGQGLEFLIYFQGNSAPDKSGLPSDRFSAERTGGSVSTLTIQRTQQEDSAVYLCASSRRVGRVETAFFGQGTRLTVV.